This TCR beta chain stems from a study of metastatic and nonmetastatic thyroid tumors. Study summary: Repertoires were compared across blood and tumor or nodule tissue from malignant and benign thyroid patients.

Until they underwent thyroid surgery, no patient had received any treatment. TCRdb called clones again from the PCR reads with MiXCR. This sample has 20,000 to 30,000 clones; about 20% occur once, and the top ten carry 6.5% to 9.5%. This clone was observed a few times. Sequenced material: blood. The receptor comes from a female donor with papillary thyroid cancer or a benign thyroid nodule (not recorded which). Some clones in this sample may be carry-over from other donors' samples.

The DNA of the CDR3 is TGTGCCAGCAGTGTCTCTAGCGGGGCCCTCAATGAGCAGTTCTTC. This gives the protein CASSVSSGALNEQFF. V gene TRBV6-1 combines with J gene TRBJ2-1, with TRBD2 matching 9 bases. The CDR3 extends over 15 amino acids. From germline, CDR1 is MNHNS and CDR2 SASEGT. V was clipped by 4 bases and J by 6 bases; unmatched bases: 7.